One sample yielded the 15 T cell receptor beta chains listed below, sequenced in a study of cytomegalovirus exposure and HLA in healthy donors. Amplification used 60 Vbeta primers and 13 Jbeta primers. The table came from immunoSEQ multiplex PCR; TCRdb's copy has only in-frame clones and leaves some out. The data contain approximately 140,000 clones, 70% to 85% of them seen just once; the ten biggest clones take up roughly 4%. The specimen was PBMCs. The receptors were gathered from a man aged 35-49 years in good health and CMV-seropositive.

The rearrangement joins TRBV7-3 to TRBJ1-4; 8 bases line up with TRBD1. The length of the CDR3 is 14 residues. After removal of 6 bases from V and 7 bases from J, the junction contained 7 bases not matched to a gene. The germline gives CDR1 SGHTA, CDR2 FQGTGA. The CDR3 spells CASRDRAEAEKLFF. The CDR3 DNA reads as TGTGCCAGCAGGGACAGGGCGGAGGCTGAAAAACTGTTTTTT.

The chain carries TRBV6-5 and TRBJ2-1, with TRBD1 matching over 8 bases. With V trimmed by 4 bases and J by 6 bases, 8 bases remained unmatched. The CDR3 is 15 amino acids. Germline loops: CDR1 MNHEY, CDR2 SVGAGI. This CDR3 reads CASSFPGTGSNEQFF. CDR3 nucleotides: TGTGCCAGCAGTTTCCCCGGGACAGGATCCAATGAGCAGTTCTTC.

Turning to this clone: This sample also contains other DNA sequences that code for the same CDR3. The chain carries TRBV27 and TRBJ1-5; maybe TRBD1 (5 bases). V was pared by 11 bases and J by 4 bases, with 9 bases between. Germline V gene data show CDR1 as MNHEY and CDR2 as SMNVEV (reference sequence). The CDR3 is made up of 11 amino acids. The CDR3 DNA sequence: TGTGCCTCGGGGGTTAATCAGCCCCAGCATTTT. This sequence encodes CASGVNQPQHF.

The gene calls are TRBV5-1 and TRBJ2-5; possibly TRBD2 for D (5 bases). CDR3 size: 14 residues. Germline lookup yields CDR1 SGHRS and CDR2 YFSETQ. V lost 0 bases, J lost 4 bases, and 10 bases lay in between. The CDR3 sequence: CASSLGSEGETQYF. The DNA of the CDR3 is TGCGCCAGCAGCTTGGGGTCAGAGGGAGAGACCCAGTACTTC.

The chain links TRBV12-5 to TRBJ1-1, with a tentative D call TRBD1 (6 bases). Trimming took 3 bases from V and 10 from J, leaving 15 bases between them. CDR1 LGHNT and CDR2 FRNRAP come from the germline V gene. The CDR3 length is 13 residues. CDR3 in amino acids: CASGFIYSRGAFF. Written as DNA, the CDR3 is TGTGCTAGTGGTTTTATATACAGCAGGGGAGCTTTCTTT.

V is TRBV9 and J is TRBJ1-2; D might be TRBD1 (5 bases). Germline CDR1 reads SGDLS; CDR2 reads YYNGEE. The CDR3 runs 15 residues. Trimming cost V 4 bases and J 0 bases, with 13 bases left between them. In DNA form, the CDR3 reads TGTGCCAGCAGCTTTGGGAGGGGCGCTAACTATGGCTACACCTTC. Protein: CASSFGRGANYGYTF.

The chain couples TRBV10-3 to TRBJ1-1; TRBD1 aligns across 8 bases. The CDR3 has 14 residues. Trimming removed 6 bases from V and 6 bases from J; junction bases left unmatched: 9. CDR1 ENHRY and CDR2 SYGVKD come from the germline V gene. CDR3 coding DNA: TGTGCCATCAGAGGAGACAGGGGATTGCCTGAAGCTTTCTTT. Amino acid sequence: CAIRGDRGLPEAFF.

This clone was picked up a small number of times. Other DNA sequences of this sample code for an identical CDR3. The rearrangement joins TRBV29-1 to TRBJ2-7; 10 nucleotides agree with TRBD1. The V and J ends lost 4 bases and 1 base, in that order; junction bases with no gene match: 4. CDR1 and CDR2 from the germline V gene are SQVTM and ANQGSEA. This CDR3 comprises 14 residues. The CDR3 protein is CSVAGTGESYEQYF. CDR3 nucleotide sequence: TGCAGCGTTGCAGGGACAGGGGAATCCTACGAGCAGTACTTC.

V usage is TRBV4-1 and J usage is TRBJ1-2, with D maybe TRBD1 (6 bases). V was cut by 2 bases and J by 3 bases, with 13 bases left in between. The CDR3 loop spans 15 amino acids. Looked up from germline, CDR1 is MGHRA and CDR2 is YSYEKL. CDR3: CASSQQGGADYGYTF. CDR3 bases: TGCGCCAGCAGCCAACAAGGGGGGGCTGACTATGGCTACACCTTC.

This rearrangement joins TRBV10-2 to TRBJ1-3; D uncertain. The CDR3 is 16 amino acids. Trimming removed 6 bases from V and 0 bases from J, with 15 bases in between. From germline, CDR1 is WSHSY and CDR2 SAAADI. The CDR3 spells CASSRKGADSGNTIYF. In nucleotides, the CDR3 is TGCGCCAGCAGCCGTAAGGGAGCAGACTCTGGAAACACCATATATTTT.

This chain uses TRBV7-2 with TRBJ2-7; 14 bases map to TRBD2. The J segment lost 12 bases and the V segment lost 5 bases, leaving 6 bases of the junction unmatched. CDR3 size: 13 residues. CDR1 SGHTA and CDR2 FQGNSA come from the germline V gene. Here the CDR3 reads CASSPRTSGGPYF. The CDR3 DNA is TGTGCCAGCAGCCCCCGGACTAGCGGGGGGCCGTACTTC.

This CDR3 is CASSLGPGQGDNEQFF. The CDR3 nucleotides read TGTGCCAGCAGCTTGGGCCCCGGACAGGGCGACAATGAGCAGTTCTTC. V gene TRBV5-8 combines with J gene TRBJ2-1; 8 positions agree with TRBD1. There are 16 residues in the CDR3. V gave up 0 bases and J gave up 5 bases; unmatched junction bases: 7. Germline loops: CDR1 SGHTS, CDR2 YDEGEE. The variable domain in full, completed from reference TRBV5-8 and TRBJ2-1, reads EAGVTQSPTHLIKTRGQQATLRCSPISGHTSVYWYQQALGLGLQFLLWYDEGEERNRGNFPPRFSGRQFPNYSSELNVNALELEDSALYLCASSLGPGQGDNEQFFGPGTRLTVL.

The chain combines TRBV10-3 with TRBJ1-2; 8 bases agree with TRBD1. Germline CDR1 and CDR2: ENHRY and SYGVKD. V lost 0 bases and J lost 4; bases outside the gene matches: 4. The CDR3 extends over 15 amino acids. For the CDR3, the DNA is TGTGCCATCAGTGAGTCCCAGGGGGCCGGCTATGGCTACACCTTC. It is translated as CAISESQGAGYGYTF.

The chain has TRBV13 and TRBJ2-7; 11 nucleotides line up with TRBD1. This CDR3 spans 16 amino acids. V was pared by 4 bases and J by 7 bases, with 12 bases of the junction left unmatched. The germline V gene has CDR1 PRHDT and CDR2 FYEKMQ (reference sequence). CDR3 bases: TGTGCCAGCAGCTATCGGACAGGGGGCGCCCCGGGGGAGCAGTACTTC. Translation gives CASSYRTGGAPGEQYF.

The CDR3 bases are TGTGCCAGCAGCGTTGGGGGAGGAGATGAGCAGTTCTTC. Its translation is CASSVGGGDEQFF. The genes are TRBV9 and TRBJ2-1; weak D call: TRBD2 (6 bases). CDR3 length: 13 amino acids. The germline CDR1 and CDR2 sequences are SGDLS and YYNGEE. Trimming shortened V by 2 bases and J by 8 bases, and 11 bases separated the two germline ends.